This TCR beta chain was recovered during a study of CD8+ T cells in alopecia areata. Turning to this clone: Its specificity is unknown.

Trimming cost V 5 bases and J 8 bases; bases outside gene matches: 8. Germline V gene data show CDR1 as MNHEY and CDR2 as SMNVEV (reference sequence). The CDR3 spans 14 residues. Overall study findings and caveats: Among the cells sequenced in scalp samples are also the resident alphabeta T cells of normal skin.

Following RNA extraction, reverse transcription yielded cDNA that acted as the sequencing template. This table comes from immunoSEQ multiplex PCR, and its TCRdb copy is limited to in-frame clones, with some not included. Here the sample spans 65,000 to 90,000 clones, roughly half being singletons. The sequenced sample was NKG2D-high CD8+ T cells sorted from blood. The clonotype comes from a human donor with alopecia areata. V usage is TRBV27 and J usage is TRBJ2-1; 8 bases are a match to TRBD2. The CDR3 spells CASSTGLVSYEQFF. DNA for the CDR3: TGTGCCAGCAGTACGGGACTAGTTAGCTATGAGCAGTTCTTC.